Described below is a single T cell receptor beta chain sequence and its context. Its antigen is still unknown. Base qualities are not recorded, but no much larger clone differs from it by a single base. These data originate in a study of response to subunit inactivated influenza vaccine (dated by TCRdb to 2017 to 2018). About the investigation overall: Deep quantitative profiling of the T cell receptor repertoire was used in the study to follow responses to a trivalent subunit inactivated influenza vaccine.

What the authors observed across the whole study: It was suggested by the authors that each seasonal influenza vaccination may recruit only a limited number of new T cells.

The library came from RT-PCR. Reads for this sample came from an Illumina HiSeq 2500. Using fastp trimming at Q25 and MiXCR clonotype assembly, TCRdb reanalyzed the public sequencing data and kept in-frame beta chains. A single entry per CDR3 protein holds the most common genes and DNA from its merged rows. For this sample there are about 170,000 distinct CDR3 sequences; about 12% appear just once. Roughly 29% of the sample is held by the ten biggest clonotypes. Deletion took 5 bases off V and 2 bases off J, with a span of 18 bases between the germline ends. The CDR3 spans 16 residues, from the cysteine through the phenylalanine. The CDR3 DNA has 48 bases and is translated from base 1. The same data also contributed to another study, on T cells expressing NK-cell markers. The second study's authors report: The TCR beta cDNA libraries were made using 5'RACE template switching, a step that added both a universal primer site and unique molecular identifiers. About eight donors provided sorted CD3+CD56+NKG2C+, CD3+CD56+NKG2C- and CD3+CD56-NKG2C+ T-cell subsets, whose TCR beta-chain repertoires were profiled. Among the eight sequenced donors, only one was HCMV-seronegative, while the other seven were HCMV-seropositive. To restrict sorting to alphabetaTCR-expressing T cells, an anti-gammadeltaTCR antibody was added in several experiments. In roughly six donors, the dominant CD3+CD56+NKG2C+ clonotypes ranked among the top 10 CD8+ clonotypes, making up roughly 1.0-8% of CD8+ T cells. Those dominant clonotypes were again the most abundant among CD3+CD56-NKG2C+ cells in a few donors, at about 25-65%. It remained unclear whether the expanded NKG2C-expressing T cell clones were specific for HCMV antigens. The study sequenced eight donors, all healthy volunteers chosen at random: three men and five women. HCMV-specific IgG was detected in serum with a commercial ELISA kit to determine HCMV serostatus. Ficoll density gradient centrifugation was used to isolate peripheral blood mononuclear cells from blood. Using Miltenyi isolation kits, CD4+ and CD8+ T cells were isolated from PBMC through magnetic immunoseparation. cDNA synthesis was primed from the TCR beta constant segment, followed by two successive PCR amplification steps. Sequencing of the libraries produced 2 x 150 bp reads on Illumina HiSeq 2000/2500, MiSeq or NextSeq. Reads were demultiplexed and grouped by UMI with MIGEC, and clonotypes were assembled and quantified with MiTCR. To exclude erroneous sequences, any TCR cDNA sequence not supported by at least two reads was discarded. The tcR package was used for downstream repertoire analysis, and clonotypes were matched across fractions by CDR3 nucleotide sequence plus V segment. VDJmatch was used to annotate antigen specificity against VDJdb, with one amino acid substitution allowed in CDR3.

This receptor was identified in a man aged 50 to 60 who received an inactivated influenza vaccine. Donor details come from another sample of the same person, matched by shared clones. The chain is encoded by TRBV12-3 or TRBV12-4 joined to TRBJ2-5; perhaps TRBD2 is the D gene, with 6 bases matching. Sequencing used CD8+ T cells sorted from PBMCs, obtained roughly 12 days after vaccination. The bases read TGTGCCAGCAGTCCCTGGGGGGACCTATTTCAAGAGACCCAGTACTTC. Its protein reads: CASSPWGDLFQETQYF.